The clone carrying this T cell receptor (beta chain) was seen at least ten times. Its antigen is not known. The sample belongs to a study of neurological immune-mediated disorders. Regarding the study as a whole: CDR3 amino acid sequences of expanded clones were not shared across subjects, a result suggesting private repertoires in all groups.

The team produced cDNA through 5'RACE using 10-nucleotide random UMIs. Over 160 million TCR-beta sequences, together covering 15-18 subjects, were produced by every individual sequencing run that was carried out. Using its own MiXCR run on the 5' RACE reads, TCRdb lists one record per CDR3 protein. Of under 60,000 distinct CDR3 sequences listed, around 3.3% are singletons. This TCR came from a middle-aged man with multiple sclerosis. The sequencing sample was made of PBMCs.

This CDR3 is CSASLGTSGTYEQYF. In DNA, the CDR3 is TGCAGTGCTAGCCTAGGGACTAGCGGTACCTACGAGCAGTACTTC. The chain employs TRBV20-1 and TRBJ2-7; 11 bases line up with TRBD2. This CDR3 has 15 amino acids. V lost 3 bases and J lost 2; bases outside the gene matches: 6. Germline V gene sequence: CDR1 DFQATT, CDR2 SNEGSKA (reference sequence).